This T cell receptor beta chain was observed in a study of vaccination effects on CD4 cells after COVID-19. Some clones are missing from TCRdb's copy, which holds only in-frame ones; the method was immunoSEQ multiplex PCR. The sample yields 20,000 to 30,000 clones, approximately 76% seen once. This clone was seen a single time. Its antigen is unidentified. Viral peptide pools were used in the ViraFEST assay to expand antigen-specific CD4+ T cells, and sequencing came afterward. Following culture for roughly 10 days, CD4+ T cells were isolated. Their SARS-CoV-2 infection, verified by PCR, occurred between March and December 2020. The CDR3 contains 13 residues. Germline V gene lookup returns CDR1 MNHEY and CDR2 SVGAGI. V lost 4 bases, J lost 6 bases, and 12 bases lay in between.

The clonotype comes from a human donor who had a prior SARS-CoV-2 infection. Sequencing used CD4+ T cells from PBMCs cultured with SARS-CoV-2 spike peptides, obtained before COVID-19 vaccination. V is TRBV6-5 and J is TRBJ1-2; weak D call: TRBD1 (5 bases). The CDR3 coding sequence is TGTGCCAGCAGTTCCCCCTGGGGCCATGGCTACACCTTC. Encoded protein: CASSSPWGHGYTF.